The 12 T cell receptor beta chains reported below all come from one sample, sequenced in a study of blood T cell repertoires in COVID-19. The data were produced by immunoSEQ multiplex PCR, yet TCRdb's version contains in-frame clones alone and is incomplete. The sample lists roughly 280,000 clones, 89% occurring once. What was sequenced was peripheral blood. The source of these receptors is a man aged 50 to 59 with acute or convalescent COVID-19.

This clone came up once. CDR3 sequence reads: CAGIPGQPNTEAFF. CDR3 DNA: TGTGCCGGAATACCGGGACAGCCGAACACTGAAGCTTTCTTT. The V gene is TRBV6-5, the J gene TRBJ1-1, with TRBD1 identical over 7 bases. Trimming at V came to 11 bases and at J to 1 base, leaving 10 bases not matched to a gene. Germline-derived CDR1 and CDR2 are MNHEY and SVGAGI. This CDR3 has 14 residues.

This clone was found a few times. The chain joins TRBV7-2 to TRBJ2-2, with a possible D match to TRBD1 (6 bases). CDR3 length equals 15 residues. Trimming cost V 3 bases and J 5 bases, with 13 bases left between them. Germline V gene lookup returns CDR1 SGHTA and CDR2 FQGNSA. In DNA, the CDR3 is TGTGCCAGCAGCTTTTCGGGACATCCAACCGGGGAGCTGTTTTTT. Translated, it gives CASSFSGHPTGELFF.

This chain's CDR3 is CASSRGQGWSQPQHF. The CDR3 DNA sequence: TGTGCCAGCAGCCGCGGACAGGGTTGGTCTCAGCCCCAGCATTTT. The gene calls are TRBV27 and TRBJ1-5; 8 nucleotides line up with TRBD1. The germline V gene has CDR1 MNHEY and CDR2 SMNVEV (reference sequence). With V trimmed by 6 bases and J by 6 bases, 10 bases remained unmatched. The CDR3 consists of 15 residues.

This chain connects TRBV19 to TRBJ1-1; the D is unclear. Trimming removed 1 base at V and 8 bases at J, with 11 bases between. This CDR3 is built from 13 residues. From germline, CDR1 is LNHDA and CDR2 SQIVND (reference sequence). The CDR3 protein is CASSIVEGIEAFF. CDR3 nucleotide sequence: TGTGCCAGTAGTATAGTGGAGGGAATAGAAGCTTTCTTT.

V and J are TRBV12-3 or TRBV12-4 and TRBJ1-4; D is uncertain. Trimming stripped 3 bases from V and 8 bases from J, with 10 bases between. This CDR3 region has 13 residues. The CDR3 protein is CASSLYLSEKLFF. DNA for the CDR3: TGTGCCAGCAGTTTGTACTTGAGCGAAAAACTGTTTTTT.

This sequence joins TRBV5-1 and TRBJ2-3, with 7 bases that match TRBD2. Germline CDR1 reads SGHRS; CDR2 reads YFSETQ. V trimming: 4 bases; J trimming: 7 bases; junction bases outside the gene matches: 9. The CDR3 length is 14 residues. The CDR3 nucleotides are TGCGCCAGCAGCCCCGGACTAGGGAGCTATACGCAGTATTTT. Translated, it gives CASSPGLGSYTQYF.

This clone was detected a few times. V is TRBV7-2 and J is TRBJ1-4; D ambiguous. This CDR3 region has 14 residues. Per germline, CDR1 SGHTA and CDR2 FQGNSA. V was clipped by 1 base and J by 8 bases, with 11 bases between them. The CDR3 loop reads CASSLGARGEKLFF. As DNA, the CDR3 is TGTGCCAGCAGCTTAGGGGCCCGCGGGGAAAAACTGTTTTTT.

This chain joins TRBV4-1 and TRBJ1-1, with D unresolved. The V and J ends lost 0 bases and 9 bases respectively, with 11 bases between them. From germline, CDR1 is MGHRA and CDR2 YSYEKL. This CDR3 spans 13 amino acids. The CDR3 reads CASSQDPQKKAFF. CDR3 sequence (DNA): TGCGCCAGCAGCCAAGACCCGCAGAAAAAAGCTTTCTTT.

This chain connects TRBV19 to TRBJ2-5; D possibly corresponds to TRBD1 (6 bases). V lost 4 bases and J 4 bases, leaving 10 bases between the germline ends. Germline CDR1 LNHDA, CDR2 SQIVND (reference sequence). The CDR3 contains 13 residues. CDR3 sequence (DNA): TGTGCCAGTAGTACACAGGGTGGAGAGACCCAGTACTTC. It specifies CASSTQGGETQYF.

The CDR3 DNA sequence: TGCAGCGTTGAAGATCGGCGGGACGGAGGGATCAATGAGCAGTTCTTC. Residues: CSVEDRRDGGINEQFF. The chain couples TRBV29-1 to TRBJ2-1, with a possible D match to TRBD2 (6 bases). Germline V CDR1 and CDR2: SQVTM, ANQGSEA. This CDR3 spans 16 amino acids. V dropped 0 bases and J dropped 6 bases, with 18 bases sitting between them.

The chain links TRBV2 to TRBJ2-1, with 13 positions matching TRBD2. Per germline, CDR1 SNHLY and CDR2 FYNNEI. Germline trimming cut 7 bases from V and 7 bases from J; bases unmatched to any gene: 1. This CDR3 region has 13 residues. CDR3 residues: CASTGLAGNEQFF. CDR3 bases: TGTGCCAGCACGGGACTAGCGGGGAATGAGCAGTTCTTC.

The V and J genes are TRBV7-9 and TRBJ2-7, with D possibly being TRBD1 (5 bases). V gave up 5 bases and J gave up 0 bases, with 17 bases separating them. CDR1 is SEHNR, CDR2 FQNEAQ, per germline (reference sequence). CDR3 length: 16 amino acids. The CDR3: CASSRQGEPSSYEQYF. Written as DNA, the CDR3 is TGTGCCAGCAGCCGTCAGGGCGAGCCTAGCTCCTACGAGCAGTACTTC.